This entry describes one T cell receptor beta chain. Its antigen is unknown. The source of the sample is a study of T cell responses to AZD1222 COVID-19 vaccine. Profiled with immunoSEQ multiplex PCR; TCRdb holds only in-frame clones, not every one. The sample lists more than 80,000 clones; about 86% were seen once. Study-level results: Receipt of two AZD1222 doses was followed by a rise in Spike-specific TCR breadth and depth.

The length of the CDR3 is 14 residues. V was pared by 2 bases and J by 3 bases, with 4 bases of the junction left unmatched. Germline V gives CDR1 SGHDT, CDR2 YYEEEE. The clonotype comes from an adult in good health. The chain joins TRBV5-6 to TRBJ1-1, with 7 bases matching TRBD1. The input for sequencing was peripheral blood, taken on day 0 of MenACWY control vaccination. The CDR3 loop is CASSFAGGYTEAFF. Written as DNA, the CDR3 is TGTGCCAGCAGCTTCGCAGGGGGGTACACTGAAGCTTTCTTT.